The 21 T cell receptor beta chains given below trace back to one sample, sequenced in a study of T cell repertoires in cytomegalovirus infection. TCRdb processed the reads anew with MiXCR; each CDR3 protein has one entry. The sample shows 450,000 to 600,000 distinct CDR3 sequences, roughly 12% of them seen only once. Sequenced input: PBMCs. The receptors here all came from a human donor in good health (CMV status not recorded). Some clones in this sample may be carry-over from other donors' samples.

This clonotype occurred many times. Here the CDR3 DNA reads TGTGCCAGCAGTTACTCGGAGGCAGGGCAGACCCAGTACTTC. Its translation: CASSYSEAGQTQYF. This chain links TRBV6-5 with TRBJ2-5; D may be TRBD1 or TRBD2 (5 bases each). CDR1 is MNHEY, CDR2 SVGAGI, per germline. The V end lost 0 bases, the J end lost 6 bases, and 11 bases lay between the germline ends. This CDR3 spans 14 amino acids.

V usage is TRBV7-6 and J usage is TRBJ2-2, with D possibly TRBD2 on 5 matching bases. Germline V gives CDR1 SGHVS, CDR2 FNYEAQ. V lost 1 base, J lost 2 bases, and 20 bases lay in between. The CDR3 runs to 19 residues. In DNA, the CDR3 is TGTGCCAGCAGCTTAGGCGTTCGTCGGGAACATGTAAACACCGGGGAGCTGTTTTTT. It translates to CASSLGVRREHVNTGELFF.

This clonotype was seen a handful of times. The rearrangement joins TRBV20-1 to TRBJ1-1, with D possibly TRBD1 on 5 matching bases. The CDR3 length is 13 residues. V shed 6 bases and J shed 4 bases, with 15 bases lying between them. Germline lookup yields CDR1 DFQATT and CDR2 SNEGSKA (reference sequence). The CDR3 sequence: CSARAGRGTEAFF. CDR3 bases: TGCAGTGCACGGGCAGGGCGAGGCACTGAAGCTTTCTTT.

This clonotype was seen repeatedly, ten times or more. The J gene is TRBJ2-5, the V gene TRBV2; no clear D gene. The V end was cut by 6 bases, the J end by 5 bases, with 13 bases between. The CDR3 has 13 amino acids. Germline V gene sequence: CDR1 SNHLY, CDR2 FYNNEI. CDR3 in DNA: TGTGCCAGCAGGGCGTCCCAATGGGAGACCCAGTACTTC. Protein: CASRASQWETQYF.

The rearrangement links TRBV29-1 to TRBJ2-3; 8 bases map to TRBD2. CDR3 size: 14 residues. Trimming took 4 bases from V and 3 from J; bases not matched to a gene: 6. Germline V lookup: CDR1 SQVTM, CDR2 ANQGSEA. This CDR3 is CSVVLSGGTDTQYF. The CDR3 DNA follows: TGCAGCGTTGTTCTTTCGGGGGGGACAGATACGCAGTATTTT.

The sample holds many counts of this clonotype. The V gene is TRBV30, the J gene TRBJ2-1; no firm D call. The germline gives CDR1 GTSNPN, CDR2 SVGIG (reference sequence). This CDR3 spans 16 amino acids. Trimming removed 1 base at V and 2 bases at J, with 15 bases between. CDR3 sequence: CAWSADFRTPYNEQFF. CDR3 bases: TGTGCCTGGAGTGCCGATTTCAGGACCCCCTACAATGAGCAGTTCTTC.

At least ten counts were recorded for this clonotype. The chain joins TRBV7-3 to TRBJ1-1; 8 nucleotides match TRBD1. The junction had 5 bases not matched to a gene; V was cut back by 5 bases and J by 9 bases. Per the germline V gene, CDR1 is SGHTA and CDR2 is FQGTGA. The CDR3 runs to 12 residues. The CDR3 spells CASSARQGQAFF. DNA of the CDR3: TGTGCCAGCAGCGCCAGACAGGGGCAAGCTTTCTTT.

The V gene is TRBV6-6, the J gene TRBJ2-3; TRBD2 agrees at 9 bases. This CDR3 is built from 16 residues. Per germline, CDR1 MNHNY and CDR2 SVGAGI (reference sequence). Trimming cost V 5 bases and J 4 bases; bases outside gene matches: 10. The CDR3 DNA sequence: TGTGCCAGCAGTGACTATAGCGGGGGACTTCCAGATACGCAGTATTTT. This encodes CASSDYSGGLPDTQYF.

The rearrangement links TRBV20-1 to TRBJ1-1; D remains unclear. Germline V gene sequence: CDR1 DFQATT, CDR2 SNEGSKA (reference sequence). Between the trimmed V and J ends, which lost 1 base and 6 bases, there was a span of 9 bases. The CDR3 sequence is 12 residues long. The CDR3 loop is CSARGGLAEAFF. CDR3 DNA: TGCAGTGCTAGAGGTGGGTTAGCTGAAGCTTTCTTT.

This clonotype was seen a few times. The CDR3 is CASSLGTPTNEQFF. In DNA, the CDR3 is TGTGCCAGCAGCTTGGGGACTCCGACCAATGAGCAGTTCTTC. This chain links TRBV7-9 with TRBJ2-1; maybe TRBD2 (6 bases). In germline, CDR1 is SEHNR, CDR2 FQNEAQ (reference sequence). The V end lost 3 bases, the J end lost 6 bases, and 12 bases lay between the germline ends. The CDR3 sequence is 14 residues long.

V and J are TRBV5-1 and TRBJ2-5; 7 bases line up with TRBD1. CDR3 length: 14 amino acids. Trimming cost V 2 bases and J 5 bases; bases outside gene matches: 6. Looked up from germline, CDR1 is SGHRS and CDR2 is YFSETQ. The CDR3 DNA reads TGCGCCAGCAGCTTAACAGGGGTTCGGGAGACCCAGTACTTC. This encodes CASSLTGVRETQYF.

This clonotype was seen ten or more times. The junction departs from germline at one end; a sequencing error may be responsible. V and J are TRBV10-3 and TRBJ2-1; 11 bases are a match to TRBD1. This CDR3 has 12 amino acids. Germline V gene sequence: CDR1 ENHRY, CDR2 SYGVKD. The CDR3 region has the DNA TGTGCCATCAGTGAGGCCCGGGACAGGGGGATCTTC. This translates into CAISEARDRGIF.

This clonotype was detected many times. The chain links TRBV19 to TRBJ1-6; D unresolved. CDR3 length: 15 amino acids. Trimming removed 4 bases from V and 0 bases from J, with 7 bases in between. In germline, CDR1 is LNHDA, CDR2 SQIVND (reference sequence). The CDR3 nucleotides are TGTGCCAGTAGTACTAGAAGCTCCTATAATTCACCCCTCCACTTT. It yields the protein CASSTRSSYNSPLHF.

In this sample, this clonotype turned up many times. The genes are TRBV25-1 and TRBJ2-5; 8 bases match TRBD1. Trimming at V came to 3 bases and at J to 2 bases, leaving 2 bases not matched to a gene. CDR3 length: 14 amino acids. CDR1 and CDR2 from the germline V gene are MGHDK and SYGVNS. The CDR3: CASSDRTGQETQYF. In DNA form, the CDR3 reads TGTGCCAGCAGTGACCGGACAGGGCAAGAGACCCAGTACTTC.

This clonotype came up a few times. This sequence joins TRBV3-1 and TRBJ1-1; D possibly corresponds to TRBD1 (6 bases). This CDR3 is built from 14 residues. The germline V and J ends were trimmed by 1 base and 6 bases, with 12 bases remaining between them. Looked up from germline, CDR1 is LGHDT and CDR2 is YNNKEL (reference sequence). Here the CDR3 reads CASSQADRSPEAFF. CDR3 coding DNA: TGTGCCAGCAGCCAAGCCGACAGGTCCCCTGAAGCTTTCTTT. Drawing the rest from reference TRBV3-1 and TRBJ1-1, the complete variable domain is DTAVSQTPKYLVTQMGNDKSIKCEQNLGHDTMYWYKQDSKKFLKIMFSYNNKELIINETVPNRFSPKSPDKAHLNLHINSLELGDSAVYFCASSQADRSPEAFFGQGTRLTVV.

This clonotype was seen at least ten times. The rearrangement links TRBV12-3 or TRBV12-4 to TRBJ1-5; TRBD1 matches at 9 bases. This CDR3 is 16 amino acids long. V lost 4 bases and J lost 4; bases outside the gene matches: 8. The CDR3 spells CASSSPGQGDNQPQHF. As DNA, the CDR3 is TGTGCCAGCAGTTCGCCGGGACAGGGAGATAATCAGCCCCAGCATTTT.

This clonotype was detected ten times or more. The chain recombines TRBV11-3 with TRBJ2-1, with a tentative D call TRBD2 (6 bases). Germline lookup yields CDR1 SGHNT and CDR2 YENEEA. The CDR3 totals 14 residues. The ends were cut back, 0 bases at V and 7 bases at J, with 10 bases in the middle. CDR3 sequence (DNA): TGTGCCAGCAGCTTAGACACTAGCCGGAATGAGCAGTTCTTC. Its translation: CASSLDTSRNEQFF. The whole variable domain, remainder taken from reference TRBV11-3 and TRBJ2-1, is EAGVVQSPRYKIIEKKQPVAFWCNPISGHNTLYWYLQNLGQGPELLIRYENEEAVDDSQLPKDRFSAERLKGVDSTLKIQPAELGDSAVYLCASSLDTSRNEQFFGPGTRLTVL.

CDR3 nucleotide sequence: TGTGCCAGCAGTCCTCAGGCTGGTGAAAAACTGTTTTTT. Its translation is CASSPQAGEKLFF. This rearrangement joins TRBV12-3 or TRBV12-4 to TRBJ1-4; D ambiguous. V lost 5 bases to trimming and J lost 7 bases, with 11 bases between them. CDR3 length: 13 residues.

The chain links TRBV5-1 to TRBJ2-2, with 8 nucleotides matching TRBD1. Germline V gene data show CDR1 as SGHRS and CDR2 as YFSETQ. Trimming removed 0 bases from V and 5 bases from J; junction bases left unmatched: 9. This CDR3 region has 17 residues. The CDR3 DNA reads TGCGCCAGCAGCTTGGGACAGGGGTCCCTGGGGACCGGGGAGCTGTTTTTT. Its translation: CASSLGQGSLGTGELFF.

The chain links TRBV7-9 to TRBJ1-6; 10 nucleotides match TRBD1. The germline CDR1 and CDR2 sequences are SEHNR and FQNEAQ (reference sequence). The CDR3 is 15 amino acids. The V segment lost 5 bases and the J segment 7 bases; nucleotides outside the gene matches: 5. The DNA for the CDR3 is TGTGCCAGCAGCGGTGGGACAGGGGACAATTCACCCCTCCACTTT. This sequence encodes CASSGGTGDNSPLHF.

The table lists this clonotype with many counts. The rearrangement uses TRBV11-1 and TRBJ1-2; 10 bases align to TRBD1. Germline CDR1 is SGHAT and CDR2 is FQDESV (reference sequence). Trimming at V came to 5 bases and at J to 7 bases, leaving 7 bases not matched to a gene. CDR3 length equals 14 residues. CDR3: CASSRQTGGSGYTF. The CDR3 DNA follows: TGTGCCAGCAGCCGCCAGACAGGGGGCTCTGGCTACACCTTC.